Below, 5 T cell receptor beta chains from the same sample are listed, as sequenced in a study of blood T cell repertoires in COVID-19. Assay: immunoSEQ multiplex PCR; the TCRdb copy retains only in-frame clones and omits some. This table has 150,000 or so clones, around 91% appearing once. The specimen was peripheral blood. All receptors come from a man aged 18 to 30 with COVID-19, enrolled during active disease.

J is TRBJ2-6 and V is TRBV5-5; D is unclear. This CDR3 contains 15 residues. The V and J ends lost 2 bases and 0 bases respectively, with 6 bases between them. Germline CDR1 SGHKS, CDR2 YYEKEE (reference sequence). In DNA form, the CDR3 reads TGTGCCAGCAGCTTTTCCGGCTCTGGGGCCAACGTCCTGACTTTC. Translated, it gives CASSFSGSGANVLTF.

In this sample, this clone turned up once. The same CDR3 also results from other DNA sequences found in this sample. V and J are TRBV27 and TRBJ2-7; D is unresolved. The CDR3 extends over 11 amino acids. Germline lookup yields CDR1 MNHEY and CDR2 SMNVEV (reference sequence). V was cut by 4 bases and J by 4 bases, with 5 bases left in between. CDR3 DNA sequence: TGTGCCAGCAGTTCCTCGTACGAGCAGTACTTC. Amino acids: CASSSSYEQYF.

The V call is TRBV28, the J call TRBJ1-1; D remains unclear. CDR3 length: 13 residues. Between the trimmed V and J ends, which lost 5 bases and 2 bases, there was a span of 9 bases. Germline V lookup: CDR1 MDHEN, CDR2 SYDVKM. CDR3 region: CASSQTGNTEAFF. DNA of the CDR3: TGTGCCAGCAGTCAAACGGGAAACACTGAAGCTTTCTTT.

The rearrangement uses TRBV18 and TRBJ2-7; 12 nucleotides agree with TRBD2. The CDR3 length is 16 residues. The J segment lost 3 bases and the V segment lost 2 bases, leaving 5 bases of the junction unmatched. Germline lookup yields CDR1 KGHSH and CDR2 LQKENI. The CDR3 bases are TGTGCCAGCTCACCATCCGGACTAGCGGGATACTACGAGCAGTACTTC. As protein: CASSPSGLAGYYEQYF. Full variable domain (rest looked up from reference TRBV18 and TRBJ2-7): NAGVMQNPRHLVRRRGQEARLRCSPMKGHSHVYWYRQLPEEGLKFMVYLQKENIIDESGMPKERFSAEFPKEGPSILRIQQVVRGDSAAYFCASSPSGLAGYYEQYFGPGTRLTVT.

The V and J genes are TRBV11-3 and TRBJ2-5; the match to TRBD2 covers 12 bases. The CDR3 is 15 residues long. Trimming at V came to 1 base and at J to 4 bases, leaving 1 base not matched to a gene. Germline values: CDR1 SGHNT, CDR2 YENEEA. CDR3 nucleotides: TGTGCCAGCAGCTTAGTGGGACTAGCGGGAGAGACCCAGTACTTC. Protein product: CASSLVGLAGETQYF.